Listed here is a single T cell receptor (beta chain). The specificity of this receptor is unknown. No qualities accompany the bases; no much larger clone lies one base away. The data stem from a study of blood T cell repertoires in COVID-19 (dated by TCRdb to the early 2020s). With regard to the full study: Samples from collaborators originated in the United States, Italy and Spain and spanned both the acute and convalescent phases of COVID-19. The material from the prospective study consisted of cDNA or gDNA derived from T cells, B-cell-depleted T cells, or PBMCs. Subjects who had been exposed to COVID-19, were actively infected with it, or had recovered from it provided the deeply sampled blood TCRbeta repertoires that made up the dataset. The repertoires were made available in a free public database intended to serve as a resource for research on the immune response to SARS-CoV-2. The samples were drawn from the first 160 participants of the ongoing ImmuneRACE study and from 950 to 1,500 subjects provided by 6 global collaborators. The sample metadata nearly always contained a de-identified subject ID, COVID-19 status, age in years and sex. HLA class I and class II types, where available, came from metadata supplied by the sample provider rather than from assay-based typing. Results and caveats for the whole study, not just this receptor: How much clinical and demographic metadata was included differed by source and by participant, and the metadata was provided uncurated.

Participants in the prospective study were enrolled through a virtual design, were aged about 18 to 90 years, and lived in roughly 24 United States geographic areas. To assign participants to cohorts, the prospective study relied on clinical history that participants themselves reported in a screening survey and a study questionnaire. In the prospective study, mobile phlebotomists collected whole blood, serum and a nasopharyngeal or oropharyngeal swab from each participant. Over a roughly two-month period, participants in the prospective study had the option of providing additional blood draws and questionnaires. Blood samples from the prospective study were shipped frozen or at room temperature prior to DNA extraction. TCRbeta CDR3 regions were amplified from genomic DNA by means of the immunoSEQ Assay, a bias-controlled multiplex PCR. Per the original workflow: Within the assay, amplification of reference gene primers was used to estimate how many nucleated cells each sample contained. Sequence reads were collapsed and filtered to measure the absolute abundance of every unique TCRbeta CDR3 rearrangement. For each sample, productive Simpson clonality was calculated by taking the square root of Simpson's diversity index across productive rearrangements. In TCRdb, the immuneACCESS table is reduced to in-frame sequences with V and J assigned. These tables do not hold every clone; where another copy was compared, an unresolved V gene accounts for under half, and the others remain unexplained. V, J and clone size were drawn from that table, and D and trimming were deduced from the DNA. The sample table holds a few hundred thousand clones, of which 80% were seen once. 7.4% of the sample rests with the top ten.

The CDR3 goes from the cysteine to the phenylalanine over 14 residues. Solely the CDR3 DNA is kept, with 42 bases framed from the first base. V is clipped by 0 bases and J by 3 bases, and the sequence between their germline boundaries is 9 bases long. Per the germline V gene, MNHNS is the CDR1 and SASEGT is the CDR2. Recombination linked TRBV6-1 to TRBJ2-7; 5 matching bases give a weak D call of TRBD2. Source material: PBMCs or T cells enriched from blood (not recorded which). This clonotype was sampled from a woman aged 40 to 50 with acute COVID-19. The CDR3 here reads CASSEARTLYEQYF. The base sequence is TGTGCCAGCAGTGAAGCCAGGACTCTCTACGAGCAGTACTTC.